These 31 T cell receptor beta chains came from one sample sequenced in a study of radiation and T cells in renal cell carcinoma. The method was immunoSEQ multiplex PCR; TCRdb's version includes in-frame clones alone and lacks a portion of them. The sample lists over 60,000 clones, roughly four fifths occurring once. The time point is: blood 2 weeks post-SBRT. Treatment indicated: 15 Gy SBRT to primary tumor, nephrectomy 4 weeks later. The sequenced sample was blood, obtained from a patient whose treatment included radiotherapy and nephrectomy. The receptors derive from a man between 60 and 75 years old with renal cell carcinoma.

The chain has TRBV11-3 and TRBJ1-4; 7 bases match TRBD1. Germline V CDR1 and CDR2: SGHNT, YENEEA. This CDR3 is built from 15 residues. After removal of 3 bases from V and 9 bases from J, the junction contained 10 bases not matched to a gene. The CDR3 nucleotides read TGTGCCAGCAGCTTTGCCGGACAGGAGGGAAAAAAACTGTTTTTT. It codes for CASSFAGQEGKKLFF.

The chain combines TRBV6-1 with TRBJ1-5; D not resolved. From germline, CDR1 is MNHNS and CDR2 SASEGT. Trimming removed 8 bases from V and 3 bases from J, with 11 bases in between. The length of the CDR3 is 13 residues. The CDR3 reads CASATQVNQPQHF. CDR3 DNA: TGTGCCAGCGCCACGCAGGTCAATCAGCCCCAGCATTTT.

The gene calls are TRBV11-3 and TRBJ1-2, with D unclear. The CDR3 contains 17 residues. CDR1 is SGHNT, CDR2 YENEEA, per germline. The ends were cut back, 4 bases at V and 5 bases at J, with 23 bases in the middle. CDR3 in DNA: TGTGCCAGCAGCTCAACTCCCCTGGAGGGTTTAGTTTATGGCTACACCTTC. It codes for CASSSTPLEGLVYGYTF.

This clone was seen once. The J gene is TRBJ1-1, the V gene TRBV9, with D hard to call. The CDR3 is 15 amino acids. Deletions cut 0 bases from V and 4 bases from J, with 13 bases between. In germline, CDR1 is SGDLS, CDR2 YYNGEE. The CDR3 DNA is TGTGCCAGCAGCGTAGGGCTCACCATGGGCACTGAAGCTTTCTTT. It specifies CASSVGLTMGTEAFF.

This chain links TRBV9 with TRBJ1-3; D is perhaps TRBD1 (5 bases). Germline V gene lookup returns CDR1 SGDLS and CDR2 YYNGEE. The CDR3 length is 14 residues. The V gene lost 0 bases and the J gene lost 4 bases, with 8 bases spanning the gap. The CDR3 DNA reads as TGTGCCAGCAGCGTAGGGGGGTACGGAAACACCATATATTTT. Translated: CASSVGGYGNTIYF.

This clone appeared a few times. V is TRBV14 and J is TRBJ2-2, with a weak D call TRBD1 (7 bases). Germline CDR1 is SGHDN and CDR2 is FVKESK. The length of the CDR3 is 16 residues. Between the trimmed V and J ends, which lost 5 bases and 7 bases, there was a span of 20 bases. CDR3 bases: TGTGCCAGCAGCTCACGACAGGGAGGTTGGATCGGGGAGCTGTTTTTT. Protein product: CASSSRQGGWIGELFF.

The chain employs TRBV2 and TRBJ1-2, with D possibly TRBD1 on 5 matching bases. The CDR3 extends over 13 amino acids. The germline V gene has CDR1 SNHLY and CDR2 FYNNEI. V lost 1 base and J 7 bases, leaving 10 bases between the germline ends. This CDR3 reads CASSEVRGSGYTF. The CDR3 DNA sequence: TGTGCCAGCAGTGAAGTACGGGGGAGTGGCTACACCTTC.

V usage is TRBV5-4 and J usage is TRBJ2-3; D possibly corresponds to TRBD2 (6 bases). The CDR3 is 15 residues long. V lost 0 bases and J lost 2, with 10 bases in between. The germline V gene has CDR1 SGHNT and CDR2 YYREEE (reference sequence). The CDR3: CASSLGAGLTDTQYF. The CDR3 DNA follows: TGTGCCAGCAGCTTGGGGGCGGGGCTCACAGATACGCAGTATTTT.

J is TRBJ2-4 and V is TRBV11-3; D is undetermined. V was clipped by 0 bases and J by 8 bases, with 2 bases between them. Germline assignment: CDR1 SGHNT and CDR2 YENEEA. The CDR3 is 11 residues long. In DNA form, the CDR3 reads TGTGCCAGCAGCTTAGAGGACATTCAGTACTTC. This sequence encodes CASSLEDIQYF.

This clone was detected only a few times. This chain connects TRBV7-2 to TRBJ1-2; D possibly corresponds to TRBD1 (5 bases). Germline V gene data show CDR1 as SGHTA and CDR2 as FQGNSA. The CDR3 totals 14 residues. The V end was cut by 5 bases, the J end by 8 bases, with 18 bases between. CDR3 in amino acids: CASSRHGGTDGYTF. The CDR3 bases are TGTGCCAGCAGCCGACACGGGGGAACTGACGGCTACACCTTC.

This chain uses TRBV7-2 with TRBJ2-2, with TRBD2 identical over 14 bases. CDR1 and CDR2 (germline): SGHTA, FQGNSA. This CDR3 spans 15 amino acids. V lost 6 bases, J lost 6 bases, and 3 bases stayed unmatched. CDR3 residues: CASSWGLAGAGELFF. CDR3 nucleotides: TGTGCCAGCAGTTGGGGACTAGCGGGAGCCGGGGAGCTGTTTTTT.

The V call is TRBV11-1, the J call TRBJ1-4; D gene uncertain. This CDR3 has 13 amino acids. Germline values: CDR1 SGHAT, CDR2 FQDESV (reference sequence). Trimming removed 0 bases at V and 7 bases at J, with 6 bases between. CDR3 in DNA: TGTGCCAGCAGCTTAGCGTGGGCTGAAAAACTGTTTTTT. As protein: CASSLAWAEKLFF.

J is TRBJ1-2 and V is TRBV6-1; D not certain. Looked up from germline, CDR1 is MNHNS and CDR2 is SASEGT. The V and J ends lost 0 bases and 8 bases respectively, with 4 bases between them. CDR3 length equals 11 residues. The CDR3 DNA sequence: TGTGCCAGCAGTGAAGCAAGCGGCTACACCTTC. It is translated as CASSEASGYTF.

This clone was recorded a few times. This chain links TRBV9 with TRBJ2-6; possibly TRBD1 for D (6 bases). V lost 3 bases, J lost 5 bases, and 12 bases lay in between. Germline lookup yields CDR1 SGDLS and CDR2 YYNGEE. This CDR3 contains 15 residues. CDR3 sequence: CASSDQGNRANVLTF. CDR3 DNA sequence: TGTGCCAGCAGCGACCAGGGGAATAGGGCCAACGTCCTGACTTTC.

The CDR3 DNA is TGTGCCAGCAGCCCTACCTTGGACAGCCGGCAAGCTTTCTTT. It encodes CASSPTLDSRQAFF. The chain has TRBV6-1 and TRBJ1-1; tentative D call: TRBD1 (6 bases). The CDR3 spans 14 residues. V lost 6 bases and J 9 bases, leaving 20 bases between the germline ends. The germline V gene has CDR1 MNHNS and CDR2 SASEGT.

The chain links TRBV14 to TRBJ2-3; D assignment may be TRBD1 or TRBD2 (5 bases each). The CDR3 has 15 amino acids. V gave up 3 bases and J gave up 5 bases, with 15 bases separating them. Germline CDR1 and CDR2: SGHDN and FVKESK. The chain's CDR3 is CASSQGPSTRDTQYF. The CDR3 nucleotides read TGTGCCAGCAGCCAGGGACCCAGCACTAGAGATACGCAGTATTTT.

This clone was observed a handful of times. The chain is built from TRBV19 and TRBJ1-1, with D possibly matching TRBD1 (6 bases). The CDR3 sequence is 13 residues long. The germline V and J ends were trimmed by 4 bases and 0 bases, with 6 bases remaining between them. Germline V gives CDR1 LNHDA, CDR2 SQIVND (reference sequence). The CDR3 DNA is TGTGCCAGTAGTAGGACAGTGAACACTGAAGCTTTCTTT. It codes for CASSRTVNTEAFF.

V and J are TRBV5-1 and TRBJ1-1, with D possibly TRBD1 on 6 matching bases. This CDR3 comprises 14 residues. Trimming removed 5 bases at V and 1 base at J, with 12 bases between. Looked up from germline, CDR1 is SGHRS and CDR2 is YFSETQ. The CDR3 protein is CASRNGQQNTEAFF. The CDR3 DNA follows: TGCGCCAGCAGGAACGGACAGCAGAACACTGAAGCTTTCTTT.

This chain connects TRBV4-1 to TRBJ1-2; TRBD1 might be the D (5 bases). This CDR3 has 13 residues. Per the germline V gene, CDR1 is MGHRA and CDR2 is YSYEKL. Trimming removed 0 bases at V and 12 bases at J, with 14 bases between. This chain's CDR3 is CASSQDRGTANTF. The DNA of the CDR3 is TGCGCCAGCAGCCAAGATCGAGGGACCGCCAACACCTTC.

The V gene is TRBV4-3, the J gene TRBJ2-1; 9 nucleotides line up with TRBD2. From germline, CDR1 is LGHNA and CDR2 YSLEER. With V trimmed by 0 bases and J by 2 bases, 5 bases remained unmatched. The CDR3 runs to 17 residues. This CDR3 reads CASSQDPGGGAYNEQFF. CDR3 DNA sequence: TGCGCCAGCAGCCAAGATCCGGGCGGGGGGGCCTACAATGAGCAGTTCTTC.

V gene TRBV11-2 combines with J gene TRBJ1-5; no firm D call. Trimming stripped 4 bases from V and 0 bases from J, with 7 bases between. CDR1 and CDR2 (germline): SGHAT, FQNNGV. The CDR3 sequence is 14 residues long. The CDR3 region is CASSSQSSNQPQHF. Written as DNA, the CDR3 is TGTGCCAGCAGCTCCCAATCTAGCAATCAGCCCCAGCATTTT.

The gene calls are TRBV30 and TRBJ1-6; 7 positions agree with TRBD1. J lost 4 bases, V lost 1 base, and 4 bases had no gene match. The CDR3 is made up of 15 amino acids. The germline gives CDR1 GTSNPN, CDR2 SVGIG (reference sequence). CDR3 sequence: CAWSALGQYNSPLHF. In nucleotides, the CDR3 is TGTGCCTGGAGTGCCCTGGGACAGTATAATTCACCCCTCCACTTT.

The chain links TRBV7-8 to TRBJ2-1, with no clear D. Trimming cost V 4 bases and J 3 bases, with 22 bases left between them. CDR1 is SGHVS and CDR2 is FQNEAQ in the germline V gene. The CDR3 length is 18 residues. The CDR3 reads CASSSPNHIAVLYNEQFF. Written as DNA, the CDR3 is TGTGCCAGCAGCTCACCAAACCACATAGCTGTCCTCTACAATGAGCAGTTCTTC. The full variable domain, its missing parts supplied by reference TRBV7-8 and TRBJ2-1, is GAGVSQSPRYKVAKRGQDVALRCDPISGHVSLFWYQQALGQGPEFLTYFQNEAQLDKSGLPSDRFFAERPEGSVSTLKIQRTQQEDSAVYLCASSSPNHIAVLYNEQFFGPGTRLTVL.

J is TRBJ2-2 and V is TRBV28; 8 nucleotides align to TRBD1. The V gene end was trimmed by 5 bases and the J gene end by 1 base; junction bases not matched to a gene: 3. CDR1 and CDR2 (germline): MDHEN, SYDVKM. The length of the CDR3 is 15 residues. The CDR3 spells CASSQTGGNTGELFF. DNA of the CDR3: TGTGCCAGCAGTCAAACAGGGGGGAACACCGGGGAGCTGTTTTTT.

The genes are TRBV11-3 and TRBJ1-2; D is unresolved. The CDR3 spans 14 residues. Germline CDR1 SGHNT, CDR2 YENEEA. Trimming shortened V by 1 base and J by 4 bases, and 10 bases separated the two germline ends. DNA for the CDR3: TGTGCCAGCAGCTTAGGGAGAGCCTCCTATGGCTACACCTTC. It yields the protein CASSLGRASYGYTF.

The table lists this clone with a few counts. The chain joins TRBV2 to TRBJ1-1, with D uncertain. Germline CDR1 and CDR2: SNHLY and FYNNEI. Trimming stripped 5 bases from V and 0 bases from J, with 7 bases between. This CDR3 spans 13 amino acids. The CDR3 loop is CASSPGVNTEAFF. The CDR3 nucleotides are TGTGCCAGCAGTCCCGGGGTGAACACTGAAGCTTTCTTT. Based on the CDR3 plus reference TRBV2 and TRBJ1-1, the full variable domain is EPEVTQTPSHQVTQMGQEVILRCVPISNHLYFYWYRQILGQKVEFLVSFYNNEISEKSEIFDDQFSVERPDGSNFTLKIRSTKLEDSAMYFCASSPGVNTEAFFGQGTRLTVV.

This chain connects TRBV29-1 to TRBJ2-5; 8 positions match TRBD1. Germline CDR1 and CDR2: SQVTM and ANQGSEA. With 4 bases clipped from V and 3 bases from J, the junction kept 4 bases outside the gene matches. This CDR3 is built from 13 residues. CDR3 in DNA: TGCAGCGTTGCTAGACAGGGGAAAGAGACCCAGTACTTC. The encoded protein is CSVARQGKETQYF.

V is TRBV19 and J is TRBJ1-1; TRBD1 agrees at 8 bases. V dropped 9 bases and J dropped 1; count of bases not matched to a gene: 4. The CDR3 totals 13 residues. Germline CDR1 reads LNHDA; CDR2 reads SQIVND (reference sequence). The CDR3 sequence: CARPTGGNTEAFF. CDR3 sequence (DNA): TGTGCCAGACCAACAGGGGGGAACACTGAAGCTTTCTTT.

The chain employs TRBV7-2 and TRBJ1-4; TRBD1 is a possible D gene (5 bases). Deletions cut 2 bases from V and 3 bases from J, with 10 bases between. Looked up from germline, CDR1 is SGHTA and CDR2 is FQGNSA. CDR3 size: 15 residues. DNA for the CDR3: TGTGCCAGCAGCTTATCGACAGTCCCTAATGAAAAACTGTTTTTT. Encoded protein: CASSLSTVPNEKLFF.

The CDR3 loop is CASSLGQGGPQETQYF. The CDR3 bases are TGTGCCAGCAGCTTAGGACAGGGGGGCCCTCAAGAGACCCAGTACTTC. V and J are TRBV7-7 and TRBJ2-5; 9 bases map to TRBD1. This CDR3 is 16 amino acids long. V lost 1 base to trimming and J lost 2 bases; unmatched junction nucleotides: 5. The V gene's germline CDR1 is SSHAT and CDR2 FNYEAQ (reference sequence).

In regard to this clone: Different DNA sequences within this sample yield the same CDR3. J is TRBJ2-5 and V is TRBV19; D uncertain. This CDR3 comprises 13 residues. From germline, CDR1 is LNHDA and CDR2 SQIVND (reference sequence). Deletions cut 1 base from V and 5 bases from J, with 8 bases between. The CDR3 reads CASSIGGRETQYF. Here the CDR3 DNA reads TGTGCCAGTAGTATAGGAGGACGGGAGACCCAGTACTTC.